Following are 5 T cell receptor beta chains from one sample sequenced in a study of identical twins (dated by TCRdb to the mid-2010s). Library preparation employed 5' RACE. TCRdb names Illumina HiSeq 2000 as the instrument used. Using fastp at Q25 and MiXCR, TCRdb reprocessed the public reads and kept productive beta chains. CDR3 protein duplicates are merged, each entry listing the most common genes and DNA. This sample gives about 520,000 distinct CDR3 sequences in total; about 20% of them show up just once. The top ten clones comprise around 0.9% of the sample. Another study also made use of these data, one on T cells expressing NK-cell markers.

The sample taken for sequencing was CD4+ T cells sorted from blood. The receptors come from a woman between 18 and 29 years old in good health.

This chain joins TRBV5-1 and TRBJ2-5, with 8 nucleotides matching TRBD1. The CDR3 has 14 residues. V was pared by 4 bases and J by 5 bases, with 7 bases of the junction left unmatched. Germline V lookup: CDR1 SGHRS, CDR2 YFSETQ. This chain's CDR3 is CASSRTGRRETQYF. CDR3 DNA: TGCGCCAGCAGCAGGACAGGGCGTCGGGAGACCCAGTACTTC.

This clonotype was seen a handful of times. This sequence joins TRBV5-1 and TRBJ2-6, with a tentative D call TRBD1 (5 bases). The germline V gene has CDR1 SGHRS and CDR2 YFSETQ. V lost 7 bases and J lost 4, with 18 bases in between. The CDR3 has 16 amino acids. The DNA for the CDR3 is TGCGCCAGCTCCCGACAGCCCCCGGACGGGGCCAACGTCCTGACTTTC. Its protein is CASSRQPPDGANVLTF.

V gene TRBV5-1 combines with J gene TRBJ2-3, with 8 positions matching TRBD1. V lost 0 bases to trimming and J lost 0 bases; unmatched junction nucleotides: 6. The CDR3 extends over 17 amino acids. Germline loops: CDR1 SGHRS, CDR2 YFSETQ. DNA for the CDR3: TGCGCCAGCAGCTTGGGCCTCGGGACAGGAAGCACAGATACGCAGTATTTT. It codes for CASSLGLGTGSTDTQYF.

This chain joins TRBV7-2 and TRBJ2-4; 7 positions agree with TRBD1. V shed 2 bases, J shed 5 bases, and the junction held 9 bases outside the gene matches. Germline V gives CDR1 SGHTA, CDR2 FQGNSA. The CDR3 has 16 residues. The DNA for the CDR3 is TGTGCCAGCAGCTTAATAGTCACAGGGGCTGAAAACATTCAGTACTTC. Translation gives CASSLIVTGAENIQYF.

This clonotype was counted only a few times. The CDR3, as DNA: TGTGCCATCAGGAGGGGGCAAAACACCGGGGAGCTGTTTTTT. Its protein is CAIRRGQNTGELFF. The chain links TRBV10-3 to TRBJ2-2; 7 nucleotides agree with TRBD1. Unmatched junction bases numbered 3, after V lost 6 bases and J lost 2 bases. CDR1 and CDR2 from the germline V gene are ENHRY and SYGVKD. The CDR3 extends over 14 amino acids.